The entry that follows covers one T cell receptor beta chain sequence. The antigen is unknown. It was with 60 Vbeta and 13 Jbeta primers that the PCR ran. Some clones are missing from TCRdb's copy, which holds only in-frame ones; the method was immunoSEQ multiplex PCR. This table holds 150,000 to 200,000 clones, around 81% found once. The sample belongs to a study of cytomegalovirus exposure and HLA in healthy donors. Study-wide points: Researchers had no immune exposure information except CMV serostatus available.

Germline-derived CDR1 and CDR2 are SGDLS and YYNGEE. The CDR3 sequence is 18 residues long. The junction had 4 bases not matched to a gene; V was cut back by 0 bases and J by 3 bases. The sequence derives from a man aged 18-30 years in good health and CMV-seronegative. Sequencing used PBMCs. The chain joins TRBV9 to TRBJ2-2; 14 bases fit TRBD2. The CDR3 loop reads CASSVAGGLAGDTGELFF. CDR3 coding DNA: TGTGCCAGCAGCGTAGCGGGGGGACTAGCGGGGGACACCGGGGAGCTGTTTTTT. Complete variable domain (other parts from reference TRBV9 and TRBJ2-2): DSGVTQTPKHLITATGQRVTLRCSPRSGDLSVYWYQQSLDQGLQFLIQYYNGEERAKGNILERFSAQQFPDLHSELNLSSLELGDSALYFCASSVAGGLAGDTGELFFGEGSRLTVL.